These 18 T cell receptor beta chains came from one sample sequenced in a study of T cells expressing NK-cell markers. One entry per CDR3 protein, without DNA, is what TCRdb gives after re-calling the 5' RACE reads. The listing records roughly 160,000 distinct CDR3 sequences. Specimen: blood T cells: a sorted CD56 or NKG2C T cell subset, CD4+ or CD8+ T cells, or bulk PBMC T cells (not recorded which). Receptor source: a woman between 18 and 70 years old in good health.

The chain combines TRBV29-1 with TRBJ1-4. Germline V gives CDR1 SQVTM, CDR2 ANQGSEA. The CDR3 contains 13 residues. CDR3 sequence reads: CSAYRAPNEKLFF.

This sequence joins TRBV28 and TRBJ2-1; TCRdb calls TRBD2, which cannot be checked without DNA. Looked up from germline, CDR1 is MDHEN and CDR2 is SYDVKM. The CDR3 runs 15 residues. The CDR3 sequence is CASSTGTTNYNEQFF.

The CDR3: CASSGLAGSTGELFF. This chain uses TRBV2 with TRBJ2-2; without DNA, the TCRdb call of TRBD2 cannot be checked. Germline CDR1 reads SNHLY; CDR2 reads FYNNEI. This CDR3 region has 15 residues.

The CDR3 loop is CASTRTSRGELFF. The chain employs TRBV12-3 or TRBV12-4 and TRBJ2-2; without DNA, the TCRdb call of TRBD2 cannot be checked. The CDR3 sequence is 13 residues long.

The chain recombines TRBV18 with TRBJ1-5. The CDR3 is 14 amino acids. CDR1 is KGHSH, CDR2 LQKENI, per germline. CDR3 sequence: CASSRWEVEQPQHF.

The chain is built from TRBV7-2 and TRBJ2-1; no DNA is available, so the TRBD1 call from TCRdb remains unchecked. CDR1 and CDR2 (germline): SGHTA, FQGNSA. The CDR3 is 16 residues long. This chain's CDR3 is CASSVLRGAGRDEQFF.

V and J are TRBV30 and TRBJ2-5; the D gene TCRdb calls, TRBD2, cannot be checked with no DNA. CDR1 and CDR2 (germline): GTSNPN, SVGIG (reference sequence). The CDR3 extends over 13 amino acids. The CDR3 is CAWILDGSETQYF.

V is TRBV30 and J is TRBJ1-5; TCRdb names TRBD1, which stays unverified in the absence of DNA. Germline CDR1 and CDR2: GTSNPN and SVGIG (reference sequence). The CDR3 has 14 amino acids. CDR3 protein: CAWSVGAVNQPQHF. Using reference TRBV30 and TRBJ1-5 for the parts outside the CDR3, the full variable domain is SQTIHQWPATLVQPVGSPLSLECTVEGTSNPNLYWYRQAAGRGLQLLFYSVGIGQISSEVPQNLSASRPQDRQFILSSKKLLLSDSGFYLCAWSVGAVNQPQHFGDGTRLSIL.

This chain connects TRBV5-1 to TRBJ1-1; TCRdb proposes TRBD1, but this gene call is untestable without DNA. The germline gives CDR1 SGHRS, CDR2 YFSETQ. The CDR3 totals 14 residues. The CDR3 protein is CASSGPTVNTEAFF. The entire variable domain, with the rest obtained from reference TRBV5-1 and TRBJ1-1, is as follows: KAGVTQTPRYLIKTRGQQVTLSCSPISGHRSVSWYQQTPGQGLQFLFEYFSETQRNKGNFPGRFSGRQFSNSRSEMNVSTLELGDSALYLCASSGPTVNTEAFFGQGTRLTVV.

The chain links TRBV7-3 to TRBJ1-1. CDR1 and CDR2 (germline): SGHTA, FQGTGA. CDR3 length: 14 amino acids. CDR3 protein: CASSDQPGMAEAFF.

J is TRBJ1-2 and V is TRBV20-1; no DNA is available, so the TRBD1 call from TCRdb remains unchecked. There are 17 residues in the CDR3. The V gene's germline CDR1 is DFQATT and CDR2 SNEGSKA (reference sequence). CDR3 loop: CSARDPPGGSAGYGYTF.

CDR3 sequence: CASSPSREGAFYEQYF. The chain carries TRBV7-9 and TRBJ2-7; TCRdb's assignment of TRBD2 cannot be checked, as there is no DNA. Germline CDR1 is SEHNR and CDR2 is FQNEAQ (reference sequence). This CDR3 has 16 amino acids.

The rearrangement uses TRBV5-5 and TRBJ2-3. CDR3 size: 15 residues. Germline loops: CDR1 SGHKS, CDR2 YYEKEE (reference sequence). The CDR3 region is CASSLTGSGADTQYF.

This chain uses TRBV20-1 with TRBJ1-2; the D gene TCRdb calls, TRBD1, cannot be checked with no DNA. CDR1 is DFQATT, CDR2 SNEGSKA, per germline (reference sequence). The CDR3 extends over 18 amino acids. The CDR3 protein is CSARSFAGQGPANYGYTF.

This chain uses TRBV7-2 with TRBJ2-2. Per the germline V gene, CDR1 is SGHTA and CDR2 is FQGNSA. This CDR3 is 14 amino acids long. This CDR3 reads CASSLASSTGELFF.

The chain links TRBV7-2 to TRBJ2-1; TCRdb reports TRBD2, a call that lacks DNA to check it against. Germline CDR1 is SGHTA and CDR2 is FQGNSA. CDR3 length: 17 amino acids. The CDR3 sequence: CASSFKSSGRGWDEQFF.

This chain connects TRBV6-5 to TRBJ1-5. The CDR3 consists of 15 residues. Germline values: CDR1 MNHEY, CDR2 SVGAGI. CDR3: CAGRPSWQSNQPQHF.

The J gene is TRBJ1-5, the V gene TRBV4-2; TCRdb names TRBD1, which stays unverified in the absence of DNA. The CDR3 sequence is 15 residues long. Per germline, CDR1 LGHNA and CDR2 YNFKEQ. CDR3 protein: CASSQDGGLNQPQHF.